The rows below give T cell receptor beta chains drawn from one sample of a study of blood T cell repertoires in COVID-19. Assay: immunoSEQ multiplex PCR; the TCRdb copy retains only in-frame clones and omits some. The sample shows some 250,000 clones, approximately 85% of them seen only once. Sequenced: PBMCs or T cells enriched from blood (not recorded which). The receptors derive from a woman aged 50 to 60 who had recovered from COVID-19. Each CDR3 is given with its conserved first and last residue. The D gene is left open where the match is weak.

CDR3aa: CASSHGTGNGYTF; j_gene: TRBJ1-2; d_gene: TRBD1; v_gene: TRBV3-1/TRBV3-2
CDR3aa: CASSLAPAWEQYF; j_gene: TRBJ2-7; d_gene: NA; v_gene: TRBV7-9
CDR3aa: CASSFLAGVDEQYF; j_gene: TRBJ2-7; d_gene: TRBD2; v_gene: TRBV5-1
CDR3aa: CASSLGGTTSYNEQFF; j_gene: TRBJ2-1; d_gene: NA; v_gene: TRBV5-4
CDR3aa: CASRLDPSYSNQPQHF; j_gene: TRBJ1-5; d_gene: NA; v_gene: TRBV19
CDR3aa: CASRGVLYTEAFF; j_gene: TRBJ1-1; d_gene: NA; v_gene: TRBV6-5
CDR3aa: CASSYSGTTNF; j_gene: TRBJ2-7; d_gene: TRBD2; v_gene: TRBV6-5
CDR3aa: CASSLSTGSSYEQYF; j_gene: TRBJ2-7; d_gene: NA; v_gene: TRBV27
CDR3aa: CASRRAGAYEQYF; j_gene: TRBJ2-7; d_gene: TRBD2; v_gene: TRBV28
CDR3aa: CASSARTSLIHEQFF; j_gene: TRBJ2-1; d_gene: TRBD2; v_gene: TRBV5-4
CDR3aa: CSVALGGETQYF; j_gene: TRBJ2-5; d_gene: NA; v_gene: TRBV29-1
CDR3aa: CASRSQQGGTEAFF; j_gene: TRBJ1-1; d_gene: NA; v_gene: TRBV6-5
CDR3aa: CSASGGPGNTIYF; j_gene: TRBJ1-3; d_gene: NA; v_gene: TRBV20-1
CDR3aa: CASSFGGTGNSPLHF; j_gene: TRBJ1-6; d_gene: NA; v_gene: TRBV27
CDR3aa: CASSLLTGVGLNEQFF; j_gene: TRBJ2-1; d_gene: TRBD1; v_gene: TRBV28
CDR3aa: CASSLRGNGYTF; j_gene: TRBJ1-2; d_gene: NA; v_gene: TRBV28
CDR3aa: CASSRTGLNQPQHF; j_gene: TRBJ1-5; d_gene: TRBD1; v_gene: TRBV6-5
CDR3aa: CASSQGPGWETGNTIYF; j_gene: TRBJ1-3; d_gene: NA; v_gene: TRBV4-1
CDR3aa: CASSLAGETDTQYF; j_gene: TRBJ2-3; d_gene: NA; v_gene: TRBV7-3
CDR3aa: CASRGGTRTKDTQYF; j_gene: TRBJ2-3; d_gene: NA; v_gene: TRBV5-1
CDR3aa: CASSLRLARGPYNEQFF; j_gene: TRBJ2-1; d_gene: NA; v_gene: TRBV7-2
CDR3aa: CANSAIADYEQYF; j_gene: TRBJ2-7; d_gene: NA; v_gene: TRBV2
CDR3aa: CASRPQGLDGYTF; j_gene: TRBJ1-2; d_gene: NA; v_gene: TRBV28
CDR3aa: CASSPRLLLSSYNEQFF; j_gene: TRBJ2-1; d_gene: NA; v_gene: TRBV3-1/TRBV3-2
CDR3aa: CASSLGARDHGYTF; j_gene: TRBJ1-2; d_gene: NA; v_gene: TRBV7-2
CDR3aa: CASSAGPTGIEKLFF; j_gene: TRBJ1-4; d_gene: TRBD1; v_gene: TRBV9
CDR3aa: CAIRQGLSGNTIYF; j_gene: TRBJ1-3; d_gene: TRBD1; v_gene: TRBV28
CDR3aa: CASGRLAEYEQYF; j_gene: TRBJ2-7; d_gene: TRBD2; v_gene: TRBV5-8
CDR3aa: CSASPLGFRDRANSGANVLTF; j_gene: TRBJ2-6; d_gene: TRBD1; v_gene: TRBV20-1
CDR3aa: CSVDQAGLTDTQYF; j_gene: TRBJ2-3; d_gene: NA; v_gene: TRBV29-1
CDR3aa: CASSFGTSGGEDTQYF; j_gene: TRBJ2-3; d_gene: TRBD2; v_gene: TRBV5-1
CDR3aa: CASSWGTPQETQYF; j_gene: TRBJ2-5; d_gene: NA; v_gene: TRBV27
CDR3aa: CASSPDRVGEQYF; j_gene: TRBJ2-7; d_gene: TRBD1; v_gene: TRBV18
CDR3aa: CASSPTSAYNEQFF; j_gene: TRBJ2-1; d_gene: TRBD2; v_gene: TRBV27
CDR3aa: CASSRTGGTNYGYTF; j_gene: TRBJ1-2; d_gene: TRBD1; v_gene: TRBV14
CDR3aa: CAKLRFLRPREQFF; j_gene: TRBJ2-1; d_gene: NA; v_gene: TRBV10-3
CDR3aa: CASSLSQRGGYTF; j_gene: TRBJ1-2; d_gene: NA; v_gene: TRBV28
CDR3aa: CASRGTGVNYGYTF; j_gene: TRBJ1-2; d_gene: TRBD1; v_gene: TRBV2
CDR3aa: CAWASRGRDEQYF; j_gene: TRBJ2-7; d_gene: TRBD1; v_gene: TRBV30